This T cell receptor beta chain was observed in a study of T cell responses to AZD1222 COVID-19 vaccine. Findings and caveats of the study: Vaccination with two AZD1222 doses was followed by a rise in Spike-specific TCR breadth and depth. Across the whole spike, CD4 TCRs peaked at regions 160-218 and 743-854. The peak T cell response came first, and repertoires were sampled only after it.

The germline CDR1 and CDR2 sequences are ENHRY and SYGVKD. The CDR3 is 13 residues long. The V end lost 2 bases, the J end lost 2 bases, and 4 bases lay between the germline ends. Remarks on this clone: Antigen specificity is unknown.

Sequencing was performed with immunoSEQ multiplex PCR; in TCRdb, only in-frame clones are kept and a portion is missing. This sample has 130,000 to 150,000 clones, with roughly 87% found just once. The clonotype originates from an adult who received the MenACWY meningococcal vaccine as a control. The chain has TRBV10-3 and TRBJ1-5; D uncertain. The starting material was peripheral blood, obtained 28 days after the second dose of the MenACWY control vaccine. The CDR3 reads CAISEQGNQPQHF. In DNA, the CDR3 is TGTGCCATCAGTGAGCAAGGCAATCAGCCCCAGCATTTT.